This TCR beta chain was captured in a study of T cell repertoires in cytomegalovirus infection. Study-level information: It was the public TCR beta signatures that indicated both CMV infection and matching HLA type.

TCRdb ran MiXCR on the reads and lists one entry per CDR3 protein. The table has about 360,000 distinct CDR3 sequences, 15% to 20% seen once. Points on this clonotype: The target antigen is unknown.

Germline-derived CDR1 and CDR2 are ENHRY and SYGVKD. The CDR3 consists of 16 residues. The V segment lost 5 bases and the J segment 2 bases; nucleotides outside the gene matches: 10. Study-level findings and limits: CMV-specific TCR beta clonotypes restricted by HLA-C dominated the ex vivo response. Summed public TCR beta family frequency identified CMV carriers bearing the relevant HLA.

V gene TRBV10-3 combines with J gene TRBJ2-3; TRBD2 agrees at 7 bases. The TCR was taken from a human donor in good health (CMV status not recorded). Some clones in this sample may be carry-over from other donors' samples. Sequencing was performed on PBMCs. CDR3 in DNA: TGTGCCATCAGTAGCCTGAGGGGAGGGTACACAGATACGCAGTATTTT. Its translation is CAISSLRGGYTDTQYF.